In its sample, the clone carrying this T cell receptor (beta chain) ranks as medium-sized. Its target is not known. The source of the sample is a study of OX40 agonist ivuxolimab in advanced cancers. About the study: Dose-escalation patients suffered from hepatocellular carcinoma, melanoma, renal cell or head and neck cancer. General study findings and limits: Clones of CD4+ and CD8+ blood T cells grew by week 6 at doses of 0.1 to 3.0 mg/kg. Antigen specificity was not determined for the expanded peripheral T cells.

Using immunoSEQ multiplex PCR, the repertoire was profiled, and TCRdb retains in-frame clones only, with some absent. The data hold over 30,000 clones, with around four fifths observed a single time. The CDR3 covers 15 residues. After removal of 3 bases from V and 3 bases from J, the junction contained 8 bases not matched to a gene. Per the germline V gene, CDR1 is SQVTM and CDR2 is ANQGSEA. The V gene is TRBV29-1, the J gene TRBJ2-3, with 8 bases that match TRBD2. The TCR comes from an adult with an advanced solid tumor such as melanoma, head and neck, liver or kidney cancer. The sample in question was CD4+ or CD8+ T cells sorted from blood, obtained in a trial of the OX40 agonist ivuxolimab. CDR3: CSVEYRRGGTDTQYF. DNA of the CDR3: TGCAGCGTTGAGTACAGGCGCGGGGGGACAGATACGCAGTATTTT.